These 2 T cell receptor beta chains were sequenced from one sample in a study of blood T cell repertoires in COVID-19. The protocol was immunoSEQ multiplex PCR, while the TCRdb copy is restricted to in-frame clones and leaves out a portion. In the table there are hundreds of thousands of clones, approximately 90% of which are singletons. Sample: peripheral blood. These receptors all stem from a woman aged 25 to 39 with active or convalescent COVID-19.

This clone was recorded only once. J is TRBJ2-3 and V is TRBV6-2 or TRBV6-3; TRBD1 aligns across 8 bases. The CDR3 totals 13 residues. V was clipped by 6 bases and J by 4 bases; unmatched bases: 3. CDR1 and CDR2 (germline): MNHEY, SVGEGT. The CDR3, as DNA: TGTGCCAGCAGCCCGGACAGGGCAGATACGCAGTATTTT. Translating gives CASSPDRADTQYF.

The chain joins TRBV19 to TRBJ1-4; D possibly corresponds to TRBD1 (5 bases). Trimming left V 2 bases short and J 2 bases short, with 12 bases between. Germline V lookup: CDR1 LNHDA, CDR2 SQIVND (reference sequence). CDR3 length: 16 residues. CDR3 sequence: CASSIRGGPTNEKLFF. CDR3 in DNA: TGTGCCAGTAGTATAAGGGGTGGACCGACTAATGAAAAACTGTTTTTT.